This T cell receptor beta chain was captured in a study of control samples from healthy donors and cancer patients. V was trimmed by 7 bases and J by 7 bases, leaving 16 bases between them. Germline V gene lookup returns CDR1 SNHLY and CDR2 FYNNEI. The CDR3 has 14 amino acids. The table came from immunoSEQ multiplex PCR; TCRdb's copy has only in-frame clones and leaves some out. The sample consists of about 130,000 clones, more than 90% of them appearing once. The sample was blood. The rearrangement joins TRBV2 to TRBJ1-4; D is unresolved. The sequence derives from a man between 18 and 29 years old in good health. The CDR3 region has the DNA TGTGCCAGCACCCCAGGAGCGGGAGGTGAAAAACTGTTTTTT. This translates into CASTPGAGGEKLFF.